Here is one T cell receptor (beta chain) with its context. Its antigen remains unknown. CDR1 is SNHLY, CDR2 FYNNEI, per germline. The CDR3 is 15 amino acids. Trimming cost V 3 bases and J 5 bases, with 13 bases left between them. This table comes from immunoSEQ multiplex PCR, and its TCRdb copy is limited to in-frame clones, with some not included. This table holds some 2,100,000 clones, almost 96% found once. The sample belongs to a study of shared clonotypes between healthy human individuals. Study conclusions and caveats: Rarefaction exposed incomplete sorted-subset sequencing despite large depth.

The receptor was derived from a man younger than 30 in good health. Material: naive CD4+ T cells sorted from blood. Subset defined: CD45RA+ positively selected. The V call is TRBV2, the J call TRBJ1-4, with unresolved D. The CDR3 DNA reads TGTGCCAGCAGTGAGTCCGAACAGACAAATGAAAAACTGTTTTTT. It is translated as CASSESEQTNEKLFF.